One sample yielded the 26 T cell receptor beta chains listed below, sequenced in a study of shared clonotypes between healthy human individuals. Profiled with immunoSEQ multiplex PCR; TCRdb holds only in-frame clones, not every one. The repertoire consists of about 2.4 million clones, with roughly 93% occurring once and the leading ten covering about 0.39%. Sequencing used naive CD4+ T cells from PBMCs. Described subset: CD45RA+ positively selected. These receptors all stem from a young man in good health. Some clones in this sample may be carry-over from other donors' samples.

The V gene is TRBV21-1, the J gene TRBJ2-7; no DNA check was done on the table's D call, TRBD2. TRBV21-1 is an annotated pseudogene. The CDR3 is 12 amino acids. Here the CDR3 reads CASGSGAYEQYF. The CDR3 nucleotides read TGTGCCAGCGGTAGCGGAGCCTACGAGCAGTACTTC.

The genes are TRBV25-1 and TRBJ2-5; a possible D gene is TRBD1 (6 bases). CDR1 is MGHDK, CDR2 SYGVNS, per germline. This CDR3 region has 13 residues. Deletions cut 7 bases from V and 3 bases from J, with 12 bases between. CDR3 DNA: TGTGCCAGCACAACTTCAGGGGAAGAGACCCAGTACTTC. Translated: CASTTSGEETQYF.

CDR3 nucleotides: TGTGCCAGCAGCTCACCAGCGGGAGGCTTCGACGAGCAGTACTTC. Its translation: CASSSPAGGFDEQYF. The V and J genes are TRBV28 and TRBJ2-7; 9 bases line up with TRBD2. The CDR3 is made up of 15 amino acids. With 6 bases clipped from V and 5 bases from J, the junction kept 11 bases outside the gene matches. Germline V gene sequence: CDR1 MDHEN, CDR2 SYDVKM.

The chain joins TRBV29-1 to TRBJ2-7; tentatively, D is TRBD1 (5 bases). Germline CDR1 reads SQVTM; CDR2 reads ANQGSEA. The CDR3 sequence is 13 residues long. Trimming took off 4 bases at V and 5 bases at J, with 15 bases between the two ends. DNA for the CDR3: TGCAGCGTTGCCCGCCAGGGTCGGGACGAGCAGTACTTC. Residues: CSVARQGRDEQYF.

This clone was picked up one time. The chain combines TRBV15 with TRBJ2-3; 7 nucleotides line up with TRBD2. In germline, CDR1 is LNHNV, CDR2 YYDKDF (reference sequence). This CDR3 contains 16 residues. With 0 bases clipped from V and 4 bases from J, the junction kept 7 bases outside the gene matches. CDR3 bases: TGTGCCACCAGCAGAGATAGGGCTAGCGGATCAGATACGCAGTATTTT. This gives the protein CATSRDRASGSDTQYF.

The V gene is TRBV28, the J gene TRBJ1-4, with D unclear. The V end lost 2 bases, the J end lost 16 bases, and 17 bases lay between the germline ends. The CDR3 is 13 residues long. Germline values: CDR1 MDHEN, CDR2 SYDVKM. CDR3 nucleotide sequence: TGTGCCAGCAGTTTAGCTTCCGGGCCTCCCCCGTTTTTT. It translates to CASSLASGPPPFF. Full variable domain (rest looked up from reference TRBV28 and TRBJ1-4): DVKVTQSSRYLVKRTGEKVFLECVQDMDHENMFWYRQDPGLGLRLIYFSYDVKMKEKGDIPEGYSVSREKKERFSLILESASTNQTSMYLCASSLASGPPPFFGSGTQLSVL.

This chain connects TRBV27 to TRBJ2-7; 7 bases are a match to TRBD2. CDR1 and CDR2 (germline): MNHEY, SMNVEV (reference sequence). The junction had 7 bases not matched to a gene; V was cut back by 0 bases and J by 2 bases. This CDR3 has 16 residues. This chain's CDR3 is CASSLSGTIPPYEQYF. The CDR3 nucleotides read TGTGCCAGCAGTTTATCCGGGACTATCCCCCCCTACGAGCAGTACTTC.

The V gene is TRBV5-6, the J gene TRBJ1-5; TRBD1 might be the D (5 bases). Trimming removed 1 base at V and 6 bases at J, with 14 bases between. Germline V gene sequence: CDR1 SGHDT, CDR2 YYEEEE. The CDR3 length is 15 residues. The CDR3 loop is CASSLWGREGQPQHF. The DNA of the CDR3 is TGTGCCAGCAGCTTGTGGGGCAGGGAGGGTCAGCCCCAGCATTTT.

The chain employs TRBV15 and TRBJ2-5; 13 bases are shared with TRBD2. Germline-derived CDR1 and CDR2 are LNHNV and YYDKDF (reference sequence). The CDR3 is 16 residues long. The junction had 3 bases not matched to a gene; V was cut back by 1 base and J by 4 bases. The CDR3 bases are TGTGCCACCAGCAGAGCGCGGACTAGCGGGAGAGAGACCCAGTACTTC. Amino acid sequence: CATSRARTSGRETQYF.

The chain carries TRBV5-1 and TRBJ2-5; D is tentatively TRBD1 or TRBD2 (5 bases each). The germline gives CDR1 SGHRS, CDR2 YFSETQ. The V gene lost 0 bases and the J gene lost 0 bases, with 18 bases spanning the gap. This CDR3 is built from 18 residues. Here the CDR3 DNA reads TGCGCCAGCAGCTTGGGAGGGTTAGGGGCAGCGTACCAAGAGACCCAGTACTTC. Its protein is CASSLGGLGAAYQETQYF. The whole variable domain, filled in from reference TRBV5-1 and TRBJ2-5, reads KAGVTQTPRYLIKTRGQQVTLSCSPISGHRSVSWYQQTPGQGLQFLFEYFSETQRNKGNFPGRFSGRQFSNSRSEMNVSTLELGDSALYLCASSLGGLGAAYQETQYFGPGTRLLVL.

This clone was detected only once. The V call is TRBV23-1, the J call TRBJ1-5; D gene ambiguous. TRBV23-1 is treated as an ORF (open reading frame) with a function not yet certain. The CDR3 runs to 18 residues. Trimming removed 8 bases at V and 0 bases at J, with 23 bases between. CDR3 coding DNA: TGCGCCAGCCATCCCCCAGCGTTCTACCCATATAGCAATCAGCCCCAGCATTTT. Amino acid sequence: CASHPPAFYPYSNQPQHF.

The J gene is TRBJ2-7, the V gene TRBV4-2; either TRBD1 or TRBD2 may supply D (6 bases each). Looked up from germline, CDR1 is LGHNA and CDR2 is YNFKEQ. This CDR3 comprises 15 residues. Trimming removed 6 bases from V and 3 bases from J, with 18 bases in between. The CDR3 sequence is CASRPGALGNYEQYF. The DNA of the CDR3 is TGTGCCAGCAGACCGGGGGCGCTGGGAAACTACGAGCAGTACTTC.

This clone was seen more than once but under ten times. The chain couples TRBV30 to TRBJ1-1; a possible D gene is TRBD1 (6 bases). This CDR3 comprises 17 residues. The V and J ends lost 0 bases and 4 bases respectively, with 21 bases between them. The germline V gene encodes CDR1 GTSNPN and CDR2 SVGIG (reference sequence). CDR3 coding DNA: TGTGCCTGGAGTGTTAGTGCAGGGGTTATCGGACCCACTGAAGCTTTCTTT. Its translation is CAWSVSAGVIGPTEAFF.

This chain's CDR3 is CASSPAGQGAYEQYF. CDR3 DNA: TGCGCCAGCAGCCCCGCGGGGCAGGGGGCCTACGAGCAGTACTTC. The genes are TRBV5-1 and TRBJ2-7, with D possibly TRBD1 on 7 matching bases. Trimming removed 4 bases at V and 2 bases at J, with 16 bases between. The CDR3 runs 15 residues. Looked up from germline, CDR1 is SGHRS and CDR2 is YFSETQ. The entire variable domain, with the rest obtained from reference TRBV5-1 and TRBJ2-7, is as follows: KAGVTQTPRYLIKTRGQQVTLSCSPISGHRSVSWYQQTPGQGLQFLFEYFSETQRNKGNFPGRFSGRQFSNSRSEMNVSTLELGDSALYLCASSPAGQGAYEQYFGPGTRLTVT.

The chain joins TRBV28 to TRBJ2-3; 7 bases agree with TRBD2. CDR3 length equals 16 residues. Germline assignment: CDR1 MDHEN and CDR2 SYDVKM. J lost 2 bases, V lost 3 bases, and 8 bases had no gene match. For the CDR3, the DNA is TGTGCCAGCAGTTTCCGACTAGCCGGTCTCACAGATACGCAGTATTTT. This sequence encodes CASSFRLAGLTDTQYF.

The chain joins TRBV29-1 to TRBJ2-4; the D is unclear. The CDR3 covers 14 residues. The V gene's germline CDR1 is SQVTM and CDR2 ANQGSEA. V lost 1 base and J lost 0, with 7 bases in between. The CDR3 spells CSVEAPLAKNIQYF. The CDR3 DNA reads TGCAGCGTTGAAGCCCCACTAGCCAAAAACATTCAGTACTTC. The full variable domain, in which reference TRBV29-1 and TRBJ2-4 provide the parts outside the CDR3, is SAVISQKPSRDICQRGTSLTIQCQVDSQVTMMFWYRQQPGQSLTLIATANQGSEATYESGFVIDKFPISRPNLTFSTLTVSNMSPEDSSIYLCSVEAPLAKNIQYFGAGTRLSVL.

A remark on this clone: Compared with germline, one end of the junction differs, possibly owing to a read error. The chain employs TRBV7-9 and TRBJ1-2, with a weak D call TRBD1 (5 bases). The CDR3 has 14 amino acids. The V gene's germline CDR1 is SEHNR and CDR2 FQNEAQ (reference sequence). CDR3 protein: CAGSRPGLIRGYTF. The CDR3 bases are TGTGCCGGCAGCCGACCGGGACTTATCCGCGGCTACACCTTC.

The rearrangement links TRBV5-6 to TRBJ2-1, with D unresolved. Trimming pared 4 bases from V and 9 bases from J, leaving 8 bases between. The germline V gene encodes CDR1 SGHDT and CDR2 YYEEEE. There are 11 residues in the CDR3. The CDR3, as DNA: TGTGCCAGCAGCATACGGAGTGAGCAGTTCTTC. This sequence encodes CASSIRSEQFF.

This chain connects TRBV27 to TRBJ1-5, with TRBD1 identical over 10 bases. Germline assignment: CDR1 MNHEY and CDR2 SMNVEV (reference sequence). The CDR3 sequence is 19 residues long. Trimming removed 5 bases from V and 2 bases from J; junction bases left unmatched: 15. The DNA for the CDR3 is TGTGCCAGCAGTCTGAGCCCAGACAGGGGGCAAGGGGGCAATCAGCCCCAGCATTTT. Translation gives CASSLSPDRGQGGNQPQHF.

The chain joins TRBV5-1 to TRBJ2-7; the match to TRBD2 covers 12 bases. CDR1 SGHRS and CDR2 YFSETQ come from the germline V gene. V shed 3 bases and J 6 bases; nucleotides not matched to a gene: 7. The CDR3 loop spans 15 amino acids. The CDR3 protein is CASSSGLAGFREQYF. CDR3 sequence (DNA): TGCGCCAGCAGCTCCGGACTAGCGGGATTTCGCGAGCAGTACTTC.

This chain links TRBV30 with TRBJ1-1; TRBD1 matches at 10 bases. V dropped 1 base and J dropped 5; count of bases not matched to a gene: 7. Per the germline V gene, CDR1 is GTSNPN and CDR2 is SVGIG (reference sequence). The CDR3 contains 15 residues. CDR3 sequence (DNA): TGTGCCTGGAGTGCTTTCCGGGACAGGGGAACTGAAGCTTTCTTT. This sequence encodes CAWSAFRDRGTEAFF.

This chain connects TRBV30 to TRBJ2-1; 8 bases are a match to TRBD1. The junction had 12 bases not matched to a gene; V was cut back by 2 bases and J by 9 bases. The CDR3 extends over 15 amino acids. Germline loops: CDR1 GTSNPN, CDR2 SVGIG (reference sequence). The CDR3 protein is CAWSKGQVIFGEQFF. CDR3 bases: TGTGCCTGGAGTAAGGGACAGGTGATCTTCGGTGAGCAGTTCTTC.

The chain couples TRBV6-1 to TRBJ2-2; 9 bases fit TRBD1. The V gene's germline CDR1 is MNHNS and CDR2 SASEGT. V trimming: 7 bases; J trimming: 0 bases; junction bases outside the gene matches: 3. The CDR3 length is 15 residues. The CDR3 region has the DNA TGTGCCAGCAACCGACAGGGGGCGAACACCGGGGAGCTGTTTTTT. Protein: CASNRQGANTGELFF.

Remarks on this clone: Other DNA sequences in the same sample also yield this CDR3. The chain has TRBV5-6 and TRBJ1-2; the match to TRBD1 covers 7 bases. Trimming cost V 4 bases and J 4 bases; bases outside gene matches: 4. Germline V gene data show CDR1 as SGHDT and CDR2 as YYEEEE. The CDR3 consists of 13 residues. The CDR3 sequence: CASSLRGTYGYTF. In DNA form, the CDR3 reads TGTGCCAGCAGCCTCAGGGGGACCTATGGCTACACCTTC.

V usage is TRBV13 and J usage is TRBJ2-2, with D possibly TRBD1 on 5 matching bases. CDR3 size: 16 residues. The V gene's germline CDR1 is PRHDT and CDR2 FYEKMQ (reference sequence). V lost 2 bases to trimming and J lost 2 bases, with 12 bases between them. CDR3 sequence: CASSLRVTANTGELFF. The DNA for the CDR3 is TGTGCCAGCAGCTTACGGGTGACAGCAAACACCGGGGAGCTGTTTTTT.

This clone was detected only once. V is TRBV6-4 and J is TRBJ1-1; the D gene is possibly TRBD1 (6 bases). Trimming pared 3 bases from V and 5 bases from J, leaving 13 bases between. CDR3 length: 14 amino acids. Looked up from germline, CDR1 is MRHNA and CDR2 is SNTAGT. CDR3 bases: TGTGCCAGCAGTGAAGGGGGAGCTGGTACTGAAGCTTTCTTT. Amino acid sequence: CASSEGGAGTEAFF.